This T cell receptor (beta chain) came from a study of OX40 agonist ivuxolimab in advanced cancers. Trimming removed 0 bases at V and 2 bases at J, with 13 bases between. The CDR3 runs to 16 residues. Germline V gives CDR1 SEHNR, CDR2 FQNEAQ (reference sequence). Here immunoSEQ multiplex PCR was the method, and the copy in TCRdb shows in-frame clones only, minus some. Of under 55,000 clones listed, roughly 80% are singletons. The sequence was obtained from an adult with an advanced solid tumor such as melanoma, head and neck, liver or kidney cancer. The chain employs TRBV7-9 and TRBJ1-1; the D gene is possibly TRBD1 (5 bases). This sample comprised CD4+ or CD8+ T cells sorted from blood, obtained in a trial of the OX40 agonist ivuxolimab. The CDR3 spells CASSLAPGIGNTEAFF. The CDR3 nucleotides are TGTGCCAGCAGCTTAGCGCCAGGGATAGGAAACACTGAAGCTTTCTTT.